This TCR beta chain was observed in a study of blood T cell repertoires in COVID-19 (dated by TCRdb to the early 2020s). Concerning the study at large: Samples covering the acute and convalescent phases of COVID-19 were provided by collaborators in the United States, Italy and Spain. The material from the prospective study consisted of cDNA or gDNA derived from T cells, B-cell-depleted T cells, or PBMCs. Deeply sampled blood TCRbeta repertoires from subjects exposed to, actively infected with, or recovered from COVID-19 were included in the dataset. The sample metadata nearly always contained a de-identified subject ID, COVID-19 status, age in years and sex. The repertoires were released in a freely available public database meant as a resource for research on the immune response to SARS-CoV-2. Where available, HLA class I and class II types were taken from metadata supplied by the sample provider and were not determined by assay-based typing. The samples were drawn from the first 160 participants of the ongoing ImmuneRACE study and from about 1,200 subjects provided by 6 global collaborators.

The CDR3 covers 13 residues, taking in both the cysteine and the phenylalanine. Only the CDR3 DNA is retained, 39 bases long and in frame from the first base. V lost 3 bases and J lost 4 bases, and the count of bases not matched to a germline gene is 3. Based on the germline V gene, the CDR1 and CDR2 sequences are SGHDT and YYEEEE. At one collaborating source in Seattle, patients were enrolled during active infection and were followed longitudinally through the course of disease. Whole blood was collected in K2EDTA tubes by collaborating institutions according to the institutions' own protocols. For TCRbeta analysis, collaborators shipped samples in one of three forms: frozen whole blood, isolated PBMCs, or DNA extracted from either of those sample types. This clone was observed a few times. Its antigen is unknown. The input lacks base qualities; no much larger clone sits a single base away. TCRbeta CDR3 regions were amplified from genomic DNA by means of the immunoSEQ Assay, a bias-controlled multiplex PCR. Under the source paper's analysis protocol: Nucleated cell counts per sample were estimated from amplification of reference gene primers within the assay. To quantify the absolute abundance of each unique TCRbeta CDR3 rearrangement, sequence reads were collapsed and filtered. Productive Simpson clonality was computed per sample as the square root of Simpson's diversity index over productive rearrangements. TCRdb provides this immuneACCESS table in a form limited to in-frame rearrangements. Some clones are lacking; in checked studies, under half of them reflect an unresolved V gene, and why the rest are absent is not known. V and J calls plus clone size are reproduced from that table; the DNA served to infer D and trimming. The sample profile shows about 140,000 clones; about 88% of them were found once. More than 2.5% of the sample is in the top ten clones.

Overall results and qualifications from the work: The amount of clinical and demographic metadata varied by source and participant and was provided uncurated.

Sequenced sample: peripheral blood. The chain is encoded by TRBV5-6 joined to TRBJ1-2, with TRBD1 matching 7 junction bases. The TCR comes from a human donor with COVID-19, enrolled during active disease. The donor label of this sample is uncertain. The CDR3 protein: CASSWGQTYGYTF. The nucleotides are TGTGCCAGCAGCTGGGGACAGACCTATGGCTACACCTTC.